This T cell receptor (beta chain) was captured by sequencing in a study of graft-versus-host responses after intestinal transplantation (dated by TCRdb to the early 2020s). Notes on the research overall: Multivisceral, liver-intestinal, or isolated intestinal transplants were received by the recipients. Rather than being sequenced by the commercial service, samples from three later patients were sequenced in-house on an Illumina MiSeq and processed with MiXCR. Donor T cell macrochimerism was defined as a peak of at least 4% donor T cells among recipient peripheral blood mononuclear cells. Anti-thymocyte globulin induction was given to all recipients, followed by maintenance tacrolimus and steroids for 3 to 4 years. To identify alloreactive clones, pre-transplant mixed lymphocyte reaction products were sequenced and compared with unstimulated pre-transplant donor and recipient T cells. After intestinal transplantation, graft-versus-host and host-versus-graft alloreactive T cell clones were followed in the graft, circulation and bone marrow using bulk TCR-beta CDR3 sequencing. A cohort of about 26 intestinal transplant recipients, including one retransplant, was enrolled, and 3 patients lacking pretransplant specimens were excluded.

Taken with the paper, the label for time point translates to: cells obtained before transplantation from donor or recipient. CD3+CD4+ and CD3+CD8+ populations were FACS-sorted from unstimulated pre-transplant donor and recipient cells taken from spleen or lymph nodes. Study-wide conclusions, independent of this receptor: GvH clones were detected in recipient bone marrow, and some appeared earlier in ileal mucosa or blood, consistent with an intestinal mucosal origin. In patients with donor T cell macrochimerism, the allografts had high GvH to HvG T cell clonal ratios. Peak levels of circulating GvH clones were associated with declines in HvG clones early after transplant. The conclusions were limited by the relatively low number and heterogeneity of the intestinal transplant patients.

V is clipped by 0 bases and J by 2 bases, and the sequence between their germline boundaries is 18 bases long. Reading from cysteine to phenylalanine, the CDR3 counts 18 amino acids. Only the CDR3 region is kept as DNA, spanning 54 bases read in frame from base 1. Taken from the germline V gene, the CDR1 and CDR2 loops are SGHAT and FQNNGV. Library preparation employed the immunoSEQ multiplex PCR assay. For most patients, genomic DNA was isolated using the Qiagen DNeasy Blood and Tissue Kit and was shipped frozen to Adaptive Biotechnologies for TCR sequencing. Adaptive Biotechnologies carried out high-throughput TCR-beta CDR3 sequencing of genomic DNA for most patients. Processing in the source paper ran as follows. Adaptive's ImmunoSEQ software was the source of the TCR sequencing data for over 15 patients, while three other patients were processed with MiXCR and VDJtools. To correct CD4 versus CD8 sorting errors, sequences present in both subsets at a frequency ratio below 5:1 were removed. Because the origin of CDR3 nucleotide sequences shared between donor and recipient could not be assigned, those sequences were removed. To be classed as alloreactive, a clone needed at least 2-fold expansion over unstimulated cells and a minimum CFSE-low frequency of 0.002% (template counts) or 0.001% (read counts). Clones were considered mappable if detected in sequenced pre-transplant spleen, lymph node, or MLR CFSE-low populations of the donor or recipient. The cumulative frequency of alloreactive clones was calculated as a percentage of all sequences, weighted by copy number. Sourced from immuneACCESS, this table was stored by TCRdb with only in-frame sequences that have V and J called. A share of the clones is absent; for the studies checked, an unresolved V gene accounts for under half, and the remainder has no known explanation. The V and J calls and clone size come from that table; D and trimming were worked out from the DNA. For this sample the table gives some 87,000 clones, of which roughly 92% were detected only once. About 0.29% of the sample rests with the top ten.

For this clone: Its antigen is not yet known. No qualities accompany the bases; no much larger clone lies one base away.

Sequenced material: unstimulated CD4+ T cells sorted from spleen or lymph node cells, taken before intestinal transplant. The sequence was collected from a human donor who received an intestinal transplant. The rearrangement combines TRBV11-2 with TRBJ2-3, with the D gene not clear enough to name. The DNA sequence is TGTGCCAGCAGCTTAGATCTTGGTAGGGCGGAAATCACAGATACGCAGTATTTT. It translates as CASSLDLGRAEITDTQYF.